These T cell receptor beta chains were read from a single sample in a study of blood T cell repertoires in COVID-19. Only in-frame clones appear in the TCRdb table, and some are missing; sequencing was by immunoSEQ multiplex PCR. The repertoire includes 150,000 to 200,000 clones, 90% of them detected once, and roughly 19% sits in the top ten. Sequencing was carried out using peripheral blood. The receptors were sampled from a man aged 60-69 years with active or convalescent COVID-19. The conserved cysteine and the conserved F or W are not part of the CDR3 here. D genes are given only for firm matches.

12 . TRBJ1-2 TRBV7-9 ASSLFTAGYGYT
13 TRBD2 TRBJ2-7 TRBV4-1 ASSQVELAAYEQY
13 TRBD1 TRBJ2-2 TRBV5-1 ASSLAPGGPKELF
14 . TRBJ2-7 TRBV24-1 ATSDLESTESYEQY
13 . TRBJ2-5 TRBV5-4 ASSLAFGVQETQY
14 . TRBJ1-6 TRBV5-6 ASSLRGSSYNSPLH
12 TRBD1 TRBJ1-1 TRBV27 ASSKQGAVTEAF
11 . TRBJ1-1 TRBV5-1 ASRLQENTEAF
15 TRBD1 TRBJ1-3 TRBV5-1 ASSSTGTGGSGNTIY
12 TRBD1 TRBJ2-2 TRBV4-1 ASSFYRGSGELF
15 . TRBJ2-6 TRBV5-6 ASSLDTGLRGANVLT
13 . TRBJ2-7 TRBV12-2 ASRHIAGMTYEQY
13 . TRBJ1-5 TRBV28 ASRSPQGYYQPQH
10 . TRBJ2-7 TRBV7-2 ASSPAGHEQY
13 TRBD1 TRBJ1-4 TRBV29-1 SVRTGGNLHEKLF
14 TRBD1 TRBJ1-4 TRBV19 ASSIGQGTTNEKLF
17 . TRBJ2-1 TRBV29-1 SVSQPGQGWLAGYNEQF
13 TRBD2 TRBJ2-1 TRBV24-1 ATSDPRTSTNEQF
10 . TRBJ1-1 TRBV5-6 ASSLADGKAF
11 . TRBJ2-7 TRBV10-3 AISASRGNEQY
12 . TRBJ1-1 TRBV11-2 ASSLVDQGNEAF
14 TRBD1 TRBJ2-2 TRBV19 ASSGGQGINTGELF
10 . TRBJ1-1 TRBV2 ASSEGWGGAF
14 TRBD1 TRBJ1-3 TRBV18 ASSPGTGGSGNTIY
14 . TRBJ1-5 TRBV7-2 ASSPQEAGGNQPQH
14 TRBD1 TRBJ1-2 TRBV5-8 ASSTGTAEVLYGYT
10 . TRBJ2-1 TRBV19 ASRGLYNEQF
11 TRBD1 TRBJ1-1 TRBV10-2 ASWDRGYTEAF
13 . TRBJ1-2 TRBV2 ASSSQGLPNYGYT
12 TRBD1 TRBJ1-1 TRBV27 ASSSPDRDTEAF
11 TRBD1 TRBJ1-2 TRBV9 ASSVEGAYGYT